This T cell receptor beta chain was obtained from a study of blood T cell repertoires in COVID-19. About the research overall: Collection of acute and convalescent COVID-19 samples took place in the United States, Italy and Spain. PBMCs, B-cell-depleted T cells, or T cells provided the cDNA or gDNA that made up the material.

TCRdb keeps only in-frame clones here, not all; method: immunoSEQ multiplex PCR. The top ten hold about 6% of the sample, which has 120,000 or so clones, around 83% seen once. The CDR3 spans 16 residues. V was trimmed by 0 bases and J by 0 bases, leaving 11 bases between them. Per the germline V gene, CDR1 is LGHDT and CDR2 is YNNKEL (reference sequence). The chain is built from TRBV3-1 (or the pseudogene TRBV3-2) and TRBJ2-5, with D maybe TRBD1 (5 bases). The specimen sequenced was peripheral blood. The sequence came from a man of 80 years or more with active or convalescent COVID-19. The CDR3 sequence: CASSQEPQGYQETQYF. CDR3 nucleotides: TGTGCCAGCAGCCAAGAGCCCCAGGGATACCAAGAGACCCAGTACTTC.